The sequence of this TCR beta chain was determined in a study of shared clonotypes between healthy human individuals. The germline V gene encodes CDR1 LGHNA and CDR2 YNFKEQ. V was pared by 0 bases and J by 6 bases, with 19 bases between. CDR3 length: 17 residues. Only in-frame clones appear in the TCRdb table, and some are missing; sequencing was by immunoSEQ multiplex PCR. The sample lists 550,000 to 800,000 clones, around 74% occurring once. CD45RA-negative memory and CD45RA+ naive subsets were split from the CD4+ cells. The TCR comes from a woman in her 30s in good health. The chain uses TRBV4-2 and TRBJ2-3, with TRBD2 as a possible D gene (6 bases). Sequencing used memory CD4+ T cells sorted from blood. Subset specified: CD45RA-negative fraction. The CDR3 DNA reads TGTGCCAGCAGCCAAGAAGAATACGGGAGTGGGTGGGATACGCAGTATTTT. This encodes CASSQEEYGSGWDTQYF.